A selection of T cell receptor beta chains follows, all from one sample in a study of T cells in tuberculosis. Sequencing was performed with immunoSEQ multiplex PCR; in TCRdb, only in-frame clones are kept and a portion is missing. The profile shows about 34,000 clones, approximately 90% of them singletons. Material: PBMCs. The receptors were sampled from a donor between 10 and 29 years old with latent tuberculosis or without tuberculosis infection. Each CDR3 is given without its conserved first and last residue.

CDR3 protein	V gene	J gene
ASSQAPGINEKLF	TRBV4-3	TRBJ1-4
ASSQRYLGSSGKHNEQF	TRBV7-9	TRBJ2-1
SASSSYEQY	TRBV20-1	TRBJ2-7
ASSFVQGDQPQH	TRBV28	TRBJ1-5
ASSLKAVSLAF	TRBV7-9	TRBJ1-1
ASSLQGGSNQPQH	TRBV28	TRBJ1-5
ASSTQGVPNYGYT	TRBV19	TRBJ1-2
ASSVLKVPYGYT	TRBV7-9	TRBJ1-2
ASNLRGQSYEQY	TRBV7-2	TRBJ2-7
ASSIVGGAKNIQY	TRBV19	TRBJ2-4
ASSTSGGALEETQY	TRBV13	TRBJ2-5
ASSWTGVTGELF	TRBV28	TRBJ2-2
AWSDTGFVSRNTEAF	TRBV30	TRBJ1-1
ASSLGAPGGGEQF	TRBV28	TRBJ2-1
ASSVISGYGYT	TRBV9	TRBJ1-2
ASSQLGLQETQY	TRBV7-7	TRBJ2-5
ASSLESGAYEQY	TRBV5-1	TRBJ2-7
ASSLYSRGEAF	TRBV28	TRBJ1-1
ASSQSGQGPSILYEQY	TRBV23-1	TRBJ2-7
ASSVVGGYNEQF	TRBV9	TRBJ2-1
SARPYETQY	TRBV20-1	TRBJ2-5
ASSASNGLAGVEADTQY	TRBV7-8	TRBJ2-3
ASDSFDRENEKLF	TRBV5-6	TRBJ1-4
ASSDSTGGADTQY	TRBV6-4	TRBJ2-3
ASSWGRLGVGGHEQF	TRBV5-6	TRBJ2-1
SVGGTAGNTIY	TRBV29-1	TRBJ1-3
ASSPGLAVYEQY	TRBV7-2	TRBJ2-7
ASRGLSAGGDIYEQY	TRBV19	TRBJ2-7
ASSQVISVAPYEQY	TRBV14	TRBJ2-7
ASSIGQDFTYEQY	TRBV19	TRBJ2-7
ASSLTGGPPDTQY	TRBV11-2	TRBJ2-3
ASSMAGNSYEQY	TRBV19	TRBJ2-7
ATDPGGGLAENTEAF	TRBV28	TRBJ1-1
ASSLRLAGGNEQF	TRBV28	TRBJ2-1
ASSPTQLAF	TRBV21-1	TRBJ1-1
ASRKAPRFGGNQPQH	TRBV19	TRBJ1-5
ASSLASPGTDTQY	TRBV11-1	TRBJ2-3
ASSLAAGGQYEQY	TRBV11-2	TRBJ2-7
ASSFSPQGYGYT	TRBV7-2	TRBJ1-2
ASSLGTSGRASYNEQF	TRBV5-4	TRBJ2-1
ASSTAGSKSHEQY	TRBV7-9	TRBJ2-7
ASSERDRGNYGYT	TRBV9	TRBJ1-2
ASSLLTVGSTDTQY	TRBV28	TRBJ2-3
ASSPPGWQDYQPQH	TRBV7-9	TRBJ1-5
ASSLDLQNIQY	TRBV11-2	TRBJ2-4
SVEGQVSNYGYT	TRBV29-1	TRBJ1-2
ASSLAGQGANREKLF	TRBV7-8	TRBJ1-4
ASSLGPGLGSNEQF	TRBV7-3	TRBJ2-1